Listed below are T cell receptor beta chains from one sample, sequenced in a study of blood T cell repertoires in COVID-19. Measured with immunoSEQ multiplex PCR; TCRdb has only the in-frame clones, and not every one. The table includes 200,000 to 250,000 clones, around 86% detected once. Sequenced: peripheral blood. The receptors were gathered from a woman older than 75 with COVID-19, enrolled during active disease. The CDR3 runs from the conserved cysteine through the conserved F or W. D genes are given only for firm matches. Rows give clone size only sometimes, using once, few, many, or a class for an expanded clone.

>TRBJ2-5|TRBV7-3|TRBD2|NA
TGTGCCAGCAGCTTAGGCGGGGGATGGCAAGAGACCCAGTACTTC
CASSLGGGWQETQYF
>TRBJ2-5|TRBV28|TRBD2|NA
TGTGCCAGCGCCGGGCGGCGGGGGTCATCGGAGACCCAGTACTTC
CASAGRRGSSETQYF
>TRBJ2-5|TRBV6-5|NA|NA
TGTGCCGGTTCGGTGACGGGGGAGACCCAGTACTTC
CAGSVTGETQYF
>TRBJ1-1|TRBV28|NA|NA
TGTGCCAGCAGTTTTGTTGACAGATGGACGAACACTGAAGCTTTCTTT
CASSFVDRWTNTEAFF
>TRBJ1-2|TRBV5-1|NA|NA
TGCGCCAGCAGCTTGCTGCAGGGCGGAAACTATGGCTACACCTTC
CASSLLQGGNYGYTF
>TRBJ2-7|TRBV28|TRBD2|many
TGTGCCAGCAGTCACCGGGAGGGGGGAAGCCCCTACGAGCAGTACTTC
CASSHREGGSPYEQYF
>TRBJ1-4|TRBV7-9|NA|NA
TGTGCCAGCAGCTTTGGTGACAGAGTAAATGAAAAACTGTTTTTT
CASSFGDRVNEKLFF
>TRBJ2-1|TRBV12-5|TRBD2|NA
TGTGCTAGTGGTTTGGTAAGGCCTAGCGGAATCCTTTCCGGCTCCTACAATGAGCAGTTCTTC
CASGLVRPSGILSGSYNEQFF
>TRBJ2-5|TRBV4-2|TRBD1|NA
TGTGCCAGCAGCCAACCCGACAGGGACAGGCAGGAGACCCAGTACTTC
CASSQPDRDRQETQYF
>TRBJ1-3|TRBV12-3/TRBV12-4|NA|NA
TGTGCCAGCACATCCCGGAACACCATATATTTT
CASTSRNTIYF
>TRBJ1-2|TRBV7-9|NA|NA
TGTGCCAGCAGCTTAAATCAGGGGGGCTACACCTTC
CASSLNQGGYTF
>TRBJ2-5|TRBV4-2|NA|NA
TGTGCCAGCAGTAACCCAGGCACAGAGACCCAGTACTTC
CASSNPGTETQYF
>TRBJ2-7|TRBV10-1|NA|few
TGCGCCAGCAGTTACAGGGATCGAACCTCCTACGAGCAGTACTTC
CASSYRDRTSYEQYF
>TRBJ1-2|TRBV6-5|NA|once
TGTGCCAGCAGTTACGGGGCCAATTTATTGGGGGGCTACACCTTC
CASSYGANLLGGYTF
>TRBJ2-2|TRBV6-2/TRBV6-3|NA|NA
TGTGCCAGCAGTCGTTTAGCGGATCTCCTAGGGGACGGGGAGCTGTTTTTT
CASSRLADLLGDGELFF
>TRBJ1-1|TRBV6-6|NA|NA
TGTGCCAGCAGGTTCGGACAGAACACTGAAGCTTTCTTT
CASRFGQNTEAFF
>TRBJ2-5|TRBV6-2/TRBV6-3|NA|NA
TGTGCCAGCAGCCCTGAGGGAACCCGTCGGGGAGAGACCCAGTACTTC
CASSPEGTRRGETQYF
>TRBJ1-2|TRBV2|NA|NA
TGTGCCAGCAGGAGCTCAGGGCCCTATGGCTACACCTTC
CASRSSGPYGYTF
>TRBJ1-2|TRBV15|NA|NA
TGTGCCACCAGCACTACAGATCTCGGCTACACCTTC
CATSTTDLGYTF
>TRBJ1-2|TRBV14|NA|few
TGTGCCAGCAGCCCGCCGGGACAAATCGTCTCCCTTCGCGGCTACACCTTC
CASSPPGQIVSLRGYTF
>TRBJ1-4|TRBV9|TRBD1|NA
TGTGCCAGCAGCGTAGGGACAGGGAGCGAAAAACTGTTTTTT
CASSVGTGSEKLFF
>TRBJ1-1|TRBV19|NA|NA
TGTGCCAGTAGTATAAAATACAGGGCTTTCTTT
CASSIKYRAFF
>TRBJ2-1|TRBV4-1|TRBD1|NA
TGCGCCAGCAGCTCTAGGACAGGGACCACCTACAATGAGCAGTTCTTC
CASSSRTGTTYNEQFF
>TRBJ1-5|TRBV2|NA|NA
TGTGCCAGCAGTCCACCGGGCGGGAGCAATCAGCCCCAGCATTTT
CASSPPGGSNQPQHF
>TRBJ2-6|TRBV4-2|TRBD1|NA
TGTGCCAGCAGCCGCGGGACAGGGGTTGATTCTGGGGCCAACGTCCTGACTTTC
CASSRGTGVDSGANVLTF
>TRBJ2-1|TRBV4-1|TRBD2|NA
TGCGCCAGCAGCTTGGGACTAGCGGGGGGCGTCACCTACAATGAGCAGTTCTTC
CASSLGLAGGVTYNEQFF
>TRBJ2-1|TRBV29-1|TRBD2|NA
TGCAGCGCGCGTCTAGCGGAGTCCTACAATGAGCAGTTCTTC
CSARLAESYNEQFF
>TRBJ1-2|TRBV27|NA|NA
TGTGCCAGCAGCACCAATAGGGGTTTTTATGGCTACACCTTC
CASSTNRGFYGYTF
>TRBJ1-2|TRBV5-1|TRBD1|few
TGCGCCAGCAGCTTACAGGGGCGGGGCGTTTATGGCTACACCTTC
CASSLQGRGVYGYTF
>TRBJ2-7|TRBV6-5|NA|NA
TGTGCCAGCAGTTACTTGGACAGCTCCTACGAGCAGTACTTC
CASSYLDSSYEQYF
>TRBJ2-5|TRBV7-3|NA|NA
TGTGCCAGCAGCTTATCTAGCGCAACCCAAGAGACCCAGTACTTC
CASSLSSATQETQYF
>TRBJ1-2|TRBV6-5|TRBD1|NA
TGTGCCAGCATGAGGACAGGGCTCTACGACTATGGCTACACCTTC
CASMRTGLYDYGYTF
>TRBJ1-1|TRBV2|NA|few
TGTGCCAGCACCGGGGGTTCCATGAACACTGAAGCTTTCTTT
CASTGGSMNTEAFF
>TRBJ1-2|TRBV6-1|NA|NA
TGTGCCAGCAGTGAAAGGGCAGGGAACGGCTACACCTTC
CASSERAGNGYTF
>TRBJ1-3|TRBV19|TRBD1|NA
TGTGCCAGTAGGCCCGGGACAGGGGGGTTCTCTGGAAACACCATATATTTT
CASRPGTGGFSGNTIYF
>TRBJ1-5|TRBV3-1/TRBV3-2|NA|NA
TGTGCCAGCAGCCAGGACACTAGCAATCAGCCCCAGCATTTT
CASSQDTSNQPQHF